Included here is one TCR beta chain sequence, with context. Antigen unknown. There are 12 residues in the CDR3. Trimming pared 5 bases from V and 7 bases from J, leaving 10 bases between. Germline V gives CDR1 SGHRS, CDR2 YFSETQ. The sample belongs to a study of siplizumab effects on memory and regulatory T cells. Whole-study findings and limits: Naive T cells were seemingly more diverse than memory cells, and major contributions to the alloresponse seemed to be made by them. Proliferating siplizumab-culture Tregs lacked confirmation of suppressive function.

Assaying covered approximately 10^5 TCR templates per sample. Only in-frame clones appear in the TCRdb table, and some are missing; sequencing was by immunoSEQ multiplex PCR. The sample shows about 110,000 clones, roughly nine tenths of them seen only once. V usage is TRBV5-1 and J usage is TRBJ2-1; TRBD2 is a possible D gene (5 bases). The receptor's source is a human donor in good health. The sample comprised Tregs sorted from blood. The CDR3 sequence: CASRVAPNEQFF. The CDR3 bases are TGCGCCAGCAGGGTAGCGCCTAATGAGCAGTTCTTC.